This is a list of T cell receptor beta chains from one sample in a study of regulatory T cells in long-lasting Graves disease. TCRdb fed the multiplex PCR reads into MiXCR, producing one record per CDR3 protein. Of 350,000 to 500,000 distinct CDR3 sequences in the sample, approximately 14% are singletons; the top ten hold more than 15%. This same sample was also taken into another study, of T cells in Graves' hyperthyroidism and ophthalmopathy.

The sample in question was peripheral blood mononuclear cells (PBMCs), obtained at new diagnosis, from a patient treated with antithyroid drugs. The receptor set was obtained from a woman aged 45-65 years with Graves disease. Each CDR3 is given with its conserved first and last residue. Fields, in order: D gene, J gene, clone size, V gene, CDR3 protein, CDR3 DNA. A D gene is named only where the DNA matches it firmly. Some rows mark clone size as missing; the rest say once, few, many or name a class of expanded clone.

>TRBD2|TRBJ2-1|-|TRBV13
CASSPPLSGSSYNEQFF
TGTGCCAGCAGCCCTCCTCTTAGCGGGAGTTCCTACAATGAGCAGTTCTTC
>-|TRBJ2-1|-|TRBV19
CASSNQGSYNEQFF
TGTGCCAGTAGTAATCAGGGCTCCTACAATGAGCAGTTCTTC
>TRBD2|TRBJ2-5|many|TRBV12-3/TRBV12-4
CASTLAGGRETQYF
TGTGCCAGCACCTTAGCGGGAGGGAGGGAGACCCAGTACTTC
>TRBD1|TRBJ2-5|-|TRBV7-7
CASSPGTGDQETQYF
TGTGCCAGCAGCCCCGGGACAGGAGACCAAGAGACCCAGTACTTC
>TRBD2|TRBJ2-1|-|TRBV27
CASLHRGGSYNEQFF
TGTGCCAGCCTACATCGCGGGGGCTCCTACAATGAGCAGTTCTTC
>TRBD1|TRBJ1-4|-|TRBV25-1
CASSDPRGQVNEKLFF
TGTGCCAGCAGTGACCCCCGTGGACAGGTCAATGAAAAACTGTTTTTT
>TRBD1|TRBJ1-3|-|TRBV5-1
CASSLVTGQGNTIYF
TGCGCCAGCAGCTTGGTAACGGGACAGGGAAACACCATATATTTT
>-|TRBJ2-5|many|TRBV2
CASSGMLETQYF
TGTGCCAGCAGTGGGATGTTGGAGACCCAGTACTTC
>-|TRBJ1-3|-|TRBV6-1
CASSDRGSENTIYF
TGTGCCAGCAGTGATAGGGGAAGCGAAAACACCATATATTTT
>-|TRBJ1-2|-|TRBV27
CASSLRGTYGYTF
TGTGCCAGCAGTTTACGGGGGACTTATGGCTACACCTTC
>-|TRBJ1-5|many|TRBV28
CASSSGQPDQPQHF
TGTGCCAGCAGTTCCGGACAGCCTGATCAGCCCCAGCATTTT
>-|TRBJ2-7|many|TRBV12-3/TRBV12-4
CASSPNYEQYF
TGTGCCAGCAGCCCAAACTACGAGCAGTACTTC
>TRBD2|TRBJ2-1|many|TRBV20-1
CSARNEPGLAALEQFF
TGCAGTGCTAGGAATGAGCCGGGACTAGCGGCTTTGGAGCAGTTCTTC
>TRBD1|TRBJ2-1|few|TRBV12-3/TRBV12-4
CASRPTGSVQFF
TGTGCCAGCAGGCCGACAGGGTCCGTGCAGTTCTTC
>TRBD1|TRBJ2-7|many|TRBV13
CASSLGGQYVDEQYF
TGTGCCAGCAGCTTAGGGGGACAGTATGTGGACGAGCAGTACTTC
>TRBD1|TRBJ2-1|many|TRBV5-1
CASSSRRDSYNEQFF
TGCGCCAGCAGCTCTCGCCGGGACAGCTACAATGAGCAGTTCTTC
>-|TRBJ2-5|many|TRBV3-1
CASSHWGVKEETQYF
TGTGCCAGCAGCCATTGGGGAGTGAAAGAAGAGACCCAGTACTTC
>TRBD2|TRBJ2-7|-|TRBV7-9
CASSSMGGTAYEQYF
TGTGCCAGCAGCTCCATGGGGGGGACCGCCTACGAGCAGTACTTC
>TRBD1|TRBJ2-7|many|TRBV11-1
CASGPVATGGSYEQYF
TGTGCCAGCGGGCCAGTCGCGACAGGGGGCTCTTACGAGCAGTACTTC
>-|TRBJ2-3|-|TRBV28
CASSTGPEADTQYF
TGTGCCAGCAGTACAGGACCCGAGGCAGATACGCAGTATTTT
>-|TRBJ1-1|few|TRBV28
CASRVGMNTEAFF
TGTGCCAGCAGGGTCGGAATGAACACTGAAGCTTTCTTT
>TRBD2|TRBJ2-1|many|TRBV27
CASRKESSGSYNEQFF
TGTGCCAGTCGAAAGGAGTCTAGCGGGAGCTACAATGAGCAGTTCTTC
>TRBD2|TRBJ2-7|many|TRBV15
CATSRLAGGPYYEQYF
TGTGCCACCAGCAGACTAGCGGGAGGCCCCTACTACGAGCAGTACTTC
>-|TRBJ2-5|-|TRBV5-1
CASSLAGAAQETQYF
TGCGCCAGCAGCTTGGCCGGGGCAGCCCAAGAGACCCAGTACTTC
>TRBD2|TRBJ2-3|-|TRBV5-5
CASSRDYFTDTQYF
TGTGCCAGCAGCCGGGACTATTTCACAGATACGCAGTATTTT
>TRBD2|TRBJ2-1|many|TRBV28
CATKGGLAYEQFF
TGTGCCACCAAGGGAGGGCTAGCCTATGAGCAGTTCTTC
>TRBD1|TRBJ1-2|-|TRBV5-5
CASSLDPGGNYGYTF
TGTGCCAGCAGCTTGGATCCAGGGGGAAACTATGGCTACACCTTC
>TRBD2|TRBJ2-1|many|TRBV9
CASSVRLADPYNEQFF
TGTGCCAGCAGCGTTCGACTAGCGGACCCCTACAATGAGCAGTTCTTC
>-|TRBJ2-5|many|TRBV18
CASSPMRQQETQYF
TGTGCCAGCTCACCCATGCGCCAGCAAGAGACCCAGTACTTC
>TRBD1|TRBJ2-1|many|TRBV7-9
CASQGADRAGHNEQFF
TGTGCCAGCCAGGGGGCGGACAGGGCTGGACACAATGAGCAGTTCTTC
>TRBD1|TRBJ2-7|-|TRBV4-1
CASSRDREASYEQYF
TGCGCCAGCAGCCGGGACAGGGAGGCCTCCTACGAGCAGTACTTC
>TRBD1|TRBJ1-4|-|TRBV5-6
CASSLNRGTTNEKLFF
TGTGCCAGCAGCTTAAACAGGGGGACAACTAATGAAAAACTGTTTTTT
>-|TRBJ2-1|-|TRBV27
CASSFGGHLEQFF
TGTGCCAGCAGCTTCGGGGGGCATCTTGAGCAGTTCTTC
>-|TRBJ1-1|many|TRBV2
CASSDRGMNTEAFF
TGTGCCAGCAGTGACAGGGGTATGAACACTGAAGCTTTCTTT
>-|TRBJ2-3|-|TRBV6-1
CASVAGSTDTQYF
TGTGCCAGCGTTGCAGGGAGCACAGATACGCAGTATTTT
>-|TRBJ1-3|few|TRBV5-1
CASSDPQGPDTIYF
TGCGCCAGCAGCGATCCCCAGGGGCCGGACACCATATATTTT
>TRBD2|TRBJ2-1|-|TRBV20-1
CSARPGAGGYNEQFF
TGCAGTGCTAGACCTGGGGCGGGAGGCTACAATGAGCAGTTCTTC
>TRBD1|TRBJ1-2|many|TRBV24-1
CATSQTGNYGYTF
TGTGCCACCAGCCAGACAGGGAACTATGGCTACACCTTC
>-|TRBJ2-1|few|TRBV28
CANSWLGPTDNEQFF
TGTGCCAACAGTTGGTTAGGACCCACCGACAATGAGCAGTTCTTC
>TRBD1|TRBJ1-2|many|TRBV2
CASSETGGIYGYTF
TGTGCCAGCAGTGAGACAGGGGGCATCTATGGCTACACCTTC
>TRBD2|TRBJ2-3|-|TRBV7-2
CASSSTSGRNTQYF
TGTGCCAGCAGCTCGACTAGCGGGAGAAATACGCAGTATTTT
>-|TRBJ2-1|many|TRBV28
CASSPPVHNEQFF
TGTGCCAGCAGTCCCCCCGTACACAATGAGCAGTTCTTC
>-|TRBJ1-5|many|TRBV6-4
CASNPNRVHFQPQHF
TGTGCCAGCAACCCCAACCGGGTCCACTTTCAGCCCCAGCATTTT
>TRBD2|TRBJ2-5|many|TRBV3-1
CASSQILSGEKETQYF
TGTGCCAGCAGCCAAATTCTGAGCGGGGAGAAAGAGACCCAGTACTTC
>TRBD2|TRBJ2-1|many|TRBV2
CASSSSSGTLHEQFF
TGTGCCAGCAGTTCCTCTAGCGGGACCCTACATGAGCAGTTCTTC
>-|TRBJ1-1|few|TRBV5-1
CASRRDIGMNTEAFF
TGCGCCAGCAGACGGGACATAGGGATGAACACTGAAGCTTTCTTT
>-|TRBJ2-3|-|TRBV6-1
CANSWDHTQYF
TGTGCCAACAGCTGGGACCATACGCAGTATTTT
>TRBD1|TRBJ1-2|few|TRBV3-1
CASSQDTGGWGYTF
TGTGCCAGCAGCCAAGATACAGGGGGCTGGGGCTACACCTTC
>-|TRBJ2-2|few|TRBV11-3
CASSLVFDTGELFF
TGTGCCAGCAGCTTAGTTTTCGACACCGGGGAGCTGTTTTTT
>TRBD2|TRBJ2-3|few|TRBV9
CASSMLADTDTQYF
TGTGCCAGCAGCATGCTAGCGGACACAGATACGCAGTATTTT
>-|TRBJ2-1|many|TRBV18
CASSPPADNEQFF
TGTGCCAGCTCACCACCAGCGGACAATGAGCAGTTCTTC
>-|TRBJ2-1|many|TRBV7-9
CASSFGNDEQFF
TGTGCCAGCAGCTTTGGGAACGATGAGCAGTTCTTC
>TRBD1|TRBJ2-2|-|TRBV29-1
CSGGQENTGELFF
TGCAGCGGGGGACAGGAGAACACCGGGGAGCTGTTTTTT
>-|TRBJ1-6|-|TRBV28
CASKAGDSYNSPLHF
TGTGCCAGCAAAGCAGGGGACTCCTATAATTCACCCCTCCACTTT